The T cell receptor (beta chain) described here comes from a study of T cell repertoires in cytomegalovirus infection (dated 2019 in TCRdb). About the investigation overall: Donor HLA type was relevant to the analysis, as public TCR beta signatures indicated carriage of CMV infection together with the matching HLA type.

Results the study describes overall, beyond this receptor: The ex vivo response was dominated by HLA-C-restricted CMV-specific TCR beta clonotypes, which also provided the single most frequent clonotype in two of eight donors. In both this cohort and an independent approximately 350-donor cohort, the cumulative frequency of public TCR beta family members distinguished carriers of CMV infection plus the relevant HLA type.

For sequencing, an Illumina HiSeq 1500 was employed. The public sequencing data were trimmed at Q25 with fastp and processed into clonotypes with MiXCR by TCRdb, which kept only in-frame beta chains. Each CDR3 protein gets just one entry, which takes the most common genes and DNA from the rows behind it. The sample includes some 440,000 distinct CDR3 sequences, with approximately 33% observed a single time. In total, the top ten clones hold about an eighth of the sample. A remark on this clonotype: The antigen it recognizes is unknown. No base qualities exist here, and no much larger clone lies one base off it.

V loses 2 bases of germline sequence and J loses 0 bases, and the interval between the two ends is 10 bases. From the germline V gene, CDR1 is MDHEN and CDR2 is SYDVKM. Measured from the cysteine to the phenylalanine, the CDR3 is 15 residues long. Only the CDR3 part of the read is kept: 45 bases, read in frame from the first base. The sequence came from a human donor in good health (CMV status not recorded). Some clones in this sample may be carry-over from other donors' samples. The chain was built from TRBV28 and TRBJ1-1; the D gene is perhaps TRBD1, from 5 matching bases. Sequencing input: PBMCs. The nucleotides are TGTGCCAGCAGTTTACCCCAGGGACTGAACACTGAAGCTTTCTTT. It translates as CASSLPQGLNTEAFF.